Listed here are 7 T cell receptor beta chains from one sample, sequenced in a study of cytomegalovirus exposure and HLA in healthy donors. 60 Vbeta and 13 Jbeta primers were used in PCR. TCRdb's copy holds only in-frame clones and misses some; the assay was immunoSEQ multiplex PCR. In the table there are approximately 100,000 clones, roughly 70% of which are singletons. Sequencing was carried out using PBMCs. These TCRs come from a man aged 50 to 60 in good health and CMV-seronegative.

The count of this clone is one. J is TRBJ2-3 and V is TRBV5-1, with 7 bases identical to TRBD1. With V trimmed by 4 bases and J by 4 bases, 6 bases remained unmatched. CDR1 and CDR2 from the germline V gene are SGHRS and YFSETQ. The CDR3 extends over 14 amino acids. CDR3 coding DNA: TGCGCCAGCAGCAACCTCAGGGGGTCAGATACGCAGTATTTT. Amino acid sequence: CASSNLRGSDTQYF.

This clone came up once. The J gene is TRBJ1-5, the V gene TRBV9; 7 bases are a match to TRBD1. CDR1 and CDR2 (germline): SGDLS, YYNGEE. V was clipped by 0 bases and J by 6 bases; unmatched bases: 3. The length of the CDR3 is 14 residues. The CDR3 DNA sequence: TGTGCCAGCAGCGTAGGGACAGGCGGTCAGCCCCAGCATTTT. Translating it yields CASSVGTGGQPQHF. The full variable domain, with the rest looked up from reference TRBV9 and TRBJ1-5, is DSGVTQTPKHLITATGQRVTLRCSPRSGDLSVYWYQQSLDQGLQFLIQYYNGEERAKGNILERFSAQQFPDLHSELNLSSLELGDSALYFCASSVGTGGQPQHFGDGTRLSIL.

The chain combines TRBV7-9 with TRBJ2-5; 11 bases are shared with TRBD2. Trimming at V came to 5 bases and at J to 0 bases, leaving 5 bases not matched to a gene. The germline CDR1 and CDR2 sequences are SEHNR and FQNEAQ (reference sequence). This CDR3 region has 16 residues. DNA of the CDR3: TGTGCCAGCAGCGGACTGACTAGCGGGGACCAAGAGACCCAGTACTTC. The encoded protein is CASSGLTSGDQETQYF.

The chain combines TRBV27 with TRBJ2-4; 13 bases map to TRBD2. After removal of 2 bases from V and 2 bases from J, the junction contained 6 bases not matched to a gene. CDR1 MNHEY and CDR2 SMNVEV come from the germline V gene (reference sequence). The CDR3 is made up of 18 amino acids. This chain's CDR3 is CASSLGMGLAGTKNIQYF. In DNA form, the CDR3 reads TGTGCCAGCAGTTTAGGAATGGGACTAGCGGGAACCAAAAACATTCAGTACTTC.

This clone came up a few times. This chain links TRBV5-4 with TRBJ2-1; TRBD2 matches 7 bases. V shed 0 bases and J 7 bases; nucleotides not matched to a gene: 10. CDR1 and CDR2 from the germline V gene are SGHNT and YYREEE (reference sequence). The CDR3 sequence is 16 residues long. CDR3 residues: CASSLGGRGGRNEQFF. The CDR3 bases are TGTGCCAGCAGCTTGGGCGGGCGGGGAGGGAGAAATGAGCAGTTCTTC.

This clone has just one count. The gene calls are TRBV2 and TRBJ2-7; 12 bases fit TRBD2. Germline CDR1 and CDR2: SNHLY and FYNNEI. The V segment lost 6 bases and the J segment 5 bases; nucleotides outside the gene matches: 11. This CDR3 is built from 16 residues. The CDR3 here is CASRESPSGGAHEQYF. Written as DNA, the CDR3 is TGTGCCAGCAGGGAGAGTCCTAGCGGGGGGGCCCACGAGCAGTACTTC. Looking up the rest from reference TRBV2 and TRBJ2-7 gives the full variable domain: EPEVTQTPSHQVTQMGQEVILRCVPISNHLYFYWYRQILGQKVEFLVSFYNNEISEKSEIFDDQFSVERPDGSNFTLKIRSTKLEDSAMYFCASRESPSGGAHEQYFGPGTRLTVT.

The chain couples TRBV10-2 to TRBJ2-1; TRBD2 matches 10 bases. The ends lost 3 bases at V and 0 bases at J; junction bases unmatched: 8. The CDR3 is made up of 18 amino acids. In germline, CDR1 is WSHSY, CDR2 SAAADI. CDR3 protein: CASSDLAGAPSSYNEQFF. The DNA of the CDR3 is TGCGCCAGCAGTGACCTAGCGGGAGCCCCCAGCTCCTACAATGAGCAGTTCTTC.